The text below deals with one T cell receptor beta chain. V was cut by 4 bases and J by 7 bases, with 17 bases left in between. Germline V lookup: CDR1 SGHNT, CDR2 YYREEE (reference sequence). CDR3 length equals 15 residues. Using immunoSEQ multiplex PCR, the repertoire was profiled, and TCRdb retains in-frame clones only, with some absent. The data show 400,000 to 550,000 clones, roughly 85% seen once. All of the donors resided in Nashville, Tennessee, and each was a Caucasian adult. This sample is drawn from a study of shared clonotypes between healthy human individuals. The V and J genes are TRBV5-4 and TRBJ2-2; D might be TRBD1 (6 bases). This TCR derives from a middle-aged woman in good health. Some clones in this sample may be carry-over from other donors' samples. Sample: PBMCs. CDR3 sequence: CASSAIHRESGELFF. For the CDR3, the DNA is TGTGCCAGCAGCGCAATACACAGGGAAAGCGGGGAGCTGTTTTTT. Together with reference TRBV5-4 and TRBJ2-2, the CDR3 gives the full variable domain: ETGVTQSPTHLIKTRGQQVTLRCSSQSGHNTVSWYQQALGQGPQFIFQYYREEENGRGNFPPRFSGLQFPNYSSELNVNALELDDSALYLCASSAIHRESGELFFGEGSRLTVL.